The clone carrying this TCR beta chain was counted once. Synthetic spike-ins, TCR analog templates, were added into each PCR. Measured with immunoSEQ multiplex PCR; TCRdb has only the in-frame clones, and not every one. This sample yields tens of thousands of clones, of which over 80% are seen a single time; approximately 2.2% belongs to the top ten. The record originates from a study of PD-L1 blockade in urothelial cancer. Across the whole study: Across blood samples, T cells had a median count of approximately 130,000.

This TCR was sampled from a middle-aged man with urothelial cancer. The sequencing here drew on PBMCs, taken around atezolizumab (anti-PD-L1) treatment.

CDR3 loop: CASSLSGQVGDGYTF. The DNA of the CDR3 is TGTGCCAGCAGTTTATCGGGGCAGGTTGGCGATGGCTACACCTTC. This chain joins TRBV27 and TRBJ1-2; the D gene is possibly TRBD1 (5 bases). The germline V and J ends were trimmed by 0 bases and 6 bases, with 14 bases remaining between them. Germline CDR1 MNHEY, CDR2 SMNVEV (reference sequence). This CDR3 is 15 amino acids long.